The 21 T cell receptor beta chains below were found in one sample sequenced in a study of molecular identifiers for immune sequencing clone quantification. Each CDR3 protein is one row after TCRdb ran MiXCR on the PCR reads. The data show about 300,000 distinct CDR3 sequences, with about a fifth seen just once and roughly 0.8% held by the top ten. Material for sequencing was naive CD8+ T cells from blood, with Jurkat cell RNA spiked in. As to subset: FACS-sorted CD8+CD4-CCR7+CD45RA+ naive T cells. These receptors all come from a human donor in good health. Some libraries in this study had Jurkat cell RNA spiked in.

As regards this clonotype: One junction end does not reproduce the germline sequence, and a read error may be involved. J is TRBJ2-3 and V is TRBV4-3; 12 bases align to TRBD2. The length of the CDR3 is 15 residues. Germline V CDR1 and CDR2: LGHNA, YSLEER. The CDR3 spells CASSQTSGGTDTRYF. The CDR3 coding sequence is TGCGCCAGCAGCCAAACTAGCGGGGGGACAGATACGCGGTATTTT.

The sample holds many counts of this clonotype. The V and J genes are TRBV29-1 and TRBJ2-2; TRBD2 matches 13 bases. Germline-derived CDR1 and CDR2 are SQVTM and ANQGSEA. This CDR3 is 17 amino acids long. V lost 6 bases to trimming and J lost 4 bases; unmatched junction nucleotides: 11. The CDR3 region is CSVRDWTSGSGTGELFF. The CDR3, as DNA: TGCAGCGTCCGAGACTGGACTAGCGGGAGTGGCACCGGGGAGCTGTTTTTT.

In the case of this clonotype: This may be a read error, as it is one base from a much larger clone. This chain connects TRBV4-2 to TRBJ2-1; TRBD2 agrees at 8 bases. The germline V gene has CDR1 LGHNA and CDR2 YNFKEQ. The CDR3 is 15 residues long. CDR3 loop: CASSQEIAGYNEQLF. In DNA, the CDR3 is TGTGCCAGCAGCCAAGAGATAGCGGGGTACAATGAGCAGCTCTTC.

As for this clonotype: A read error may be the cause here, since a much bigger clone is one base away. The CDR3 region is CAISTGGSGNTIHF. The CDR3 nucleotides are TGTGCCATCAGTACAGGGGGCTCTGGAAACACCATACATTTT. V and J are TRBV10-3 and TRBJ1-3, with 9 bases aligning to TRBD1. The germline V gene has CDR1 ENHRY and CDR2 SYGVKD. The CDR3 covers 14 residues.

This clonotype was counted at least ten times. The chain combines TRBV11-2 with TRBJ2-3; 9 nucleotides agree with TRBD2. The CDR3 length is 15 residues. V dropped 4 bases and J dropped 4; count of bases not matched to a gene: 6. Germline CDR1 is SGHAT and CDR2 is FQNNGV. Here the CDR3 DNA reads TGTGCCAGCAGCTCGGGCGGGGGGGCCTCAGATACGCAGTATTTT. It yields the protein CASSSGGGASDTQYF.

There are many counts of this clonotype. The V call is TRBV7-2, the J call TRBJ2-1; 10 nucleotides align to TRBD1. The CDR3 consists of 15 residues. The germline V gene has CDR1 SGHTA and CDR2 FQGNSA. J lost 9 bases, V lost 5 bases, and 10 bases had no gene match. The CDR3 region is CASSTAGTGVGEQFF. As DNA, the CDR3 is TGTGCCAGCAGCACCGCCGGGACAGGGGTGGGTGAGCAGTTCTTC.

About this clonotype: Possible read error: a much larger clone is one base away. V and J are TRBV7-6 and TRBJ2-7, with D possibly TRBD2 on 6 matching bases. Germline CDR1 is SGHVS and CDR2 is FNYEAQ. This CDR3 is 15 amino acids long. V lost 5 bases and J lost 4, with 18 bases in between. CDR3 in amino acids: CASSRGFGGRYEQYF. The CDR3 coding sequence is TGTGCCAGCAGCCGGGGGTTTGGGGGGAGGTACGAGCAGTACTTC. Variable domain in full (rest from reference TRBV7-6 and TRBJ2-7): GAGVSQSPRYKVTKRGQDVALRCDPISGHVSLYWYRQALGQGPEFLTYFNYEAQQDKSGLPNDRFSAERPEGSISTLTIQRTEQRDSAMYRCASSRGFGGRYEQYFGPGTRLTVT.

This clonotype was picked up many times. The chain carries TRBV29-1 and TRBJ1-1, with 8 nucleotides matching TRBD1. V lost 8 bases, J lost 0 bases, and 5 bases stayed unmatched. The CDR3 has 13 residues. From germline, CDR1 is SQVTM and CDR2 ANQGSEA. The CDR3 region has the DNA TGCAGCATTGGACAGGGTTTGAACACTGAAGCTTTCTTT. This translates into CSIGQGLNTEAFF.

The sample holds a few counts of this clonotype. DNA for the CDR3: TGTGCCAGCAGTCCCCAGGGGGCTAATCAAGAGACCCAGTACTTC. It specifies CASSPQGANQETQYF. The gene calls are TRBV12-3 or TRBV12-4 and TRBJ2-5, with TRBD1 matching 8 bases. The V and J ends lost 5 bases and 2 bases, in that order; junction bases with no gene match: 7. The CDR3 loop spans 15 amino acids.

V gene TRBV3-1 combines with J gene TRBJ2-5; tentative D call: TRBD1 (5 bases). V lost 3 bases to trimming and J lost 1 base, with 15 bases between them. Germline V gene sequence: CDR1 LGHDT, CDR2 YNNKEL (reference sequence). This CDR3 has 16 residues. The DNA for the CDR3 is TGTGCCAGCAGCCAGGGTGACAGATTCATCCAAGAGACCCAGTACTTC. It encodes CASSQGDRFIQETQYF.

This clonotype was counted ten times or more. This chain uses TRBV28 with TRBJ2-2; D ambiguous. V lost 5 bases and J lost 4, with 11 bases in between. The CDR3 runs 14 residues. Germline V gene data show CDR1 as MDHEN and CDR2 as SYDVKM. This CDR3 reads CASSLGPSTGELFF. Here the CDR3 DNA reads TGTGCCAGCAGTCTAGGGCCTTCCACCGGGGAGCTGTTTTTT.

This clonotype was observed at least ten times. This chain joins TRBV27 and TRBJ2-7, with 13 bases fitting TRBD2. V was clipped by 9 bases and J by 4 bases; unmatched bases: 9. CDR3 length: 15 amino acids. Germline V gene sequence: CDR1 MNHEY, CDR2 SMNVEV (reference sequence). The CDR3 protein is CASSRTSGRSYEQYF. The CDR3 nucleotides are TGTGCCAGTAGCCGGACTAGCGGGAGATCGTACGAGCAGTACTTC.

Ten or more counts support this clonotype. The CDR3 sequence is CSVGYGAGTEAFF. Here the CDR3 DNA reads TGCAGCGTTGGTTACGGGGCCGGCACTGAAGCTTTCTTT. This chain joins TRBV29-1 and TRBJ1-1; weak D call: TRBD1 (5 bases). The ends were cut back, 4 bases at V and 4 bases at J, with 13 bases in the middle. This CDR3 is built from 13 residues. The V gene's germline CDR1 is SQVTM and CDR2 ANQGSEA.

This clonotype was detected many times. CDR3 bases: TGTGCCAGCAGCTTACTCGAAACAGGAGAAAACAATGAGCAGTTCTTC. Translating gives CASSLLETGENNEQFF. V is TRBV7-9 and J is TRBJ2-1, with D possibly matching TRBD1 (5 bases). Trimming removed 2 bases at V and 5 bases at J, with 16 bases between. The germline V gene has CDR1 SEHNR and CDR2 FQNEAQ (reference sequence). The CDR3 extends over 16 amino acids.

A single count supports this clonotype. DNA of the CDR3: TGTGCCAGCGGCCAGACGGCCCGCGGCACTGAAGCTTTCTTT. Amino acid sequence: CASGQTARGTEAFF. The J gene is TRBJ1-1, the V gene TRBV7-9, with D uncertain. The CDR3 has 14 residues. Germline V gives CDR1 SEHNR, CDR2 FQNEAQ (reference sequence). V was trimmed by 8 bases and J by 4 bases, leaving 17 bases between them.

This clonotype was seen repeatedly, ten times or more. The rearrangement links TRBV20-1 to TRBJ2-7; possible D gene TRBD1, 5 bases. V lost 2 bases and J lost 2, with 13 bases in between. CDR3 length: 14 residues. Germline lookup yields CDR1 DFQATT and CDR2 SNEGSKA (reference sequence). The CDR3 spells CSARSPPGTYEQYF. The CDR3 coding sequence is TGCAGTGCTAGATCCCCCCCAGGGACCTACGAGCAGTACTTC.

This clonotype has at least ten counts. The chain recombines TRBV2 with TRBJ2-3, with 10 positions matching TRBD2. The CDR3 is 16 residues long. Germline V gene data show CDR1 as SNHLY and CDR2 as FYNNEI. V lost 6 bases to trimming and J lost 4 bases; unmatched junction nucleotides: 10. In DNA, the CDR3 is TGTGCCAGCAGGGAACCCACAGCGGGGGGGCCAGATACGCAGTATTTT. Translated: CASREPTAGGPDTQYF.

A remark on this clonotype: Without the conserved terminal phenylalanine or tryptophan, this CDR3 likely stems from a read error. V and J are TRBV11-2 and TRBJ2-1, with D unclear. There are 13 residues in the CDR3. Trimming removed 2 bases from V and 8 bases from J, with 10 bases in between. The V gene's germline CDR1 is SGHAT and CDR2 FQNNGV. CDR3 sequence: CASSLIGVDEQFL. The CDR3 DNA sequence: TGTGCCAGCAGCTTAATTGGGGTCGATGAGCAGTTCCTC.

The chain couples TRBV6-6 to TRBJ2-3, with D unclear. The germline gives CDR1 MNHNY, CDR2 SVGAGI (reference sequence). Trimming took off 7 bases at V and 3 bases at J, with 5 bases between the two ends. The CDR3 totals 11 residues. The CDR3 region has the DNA TGTGCCAGCATGTCAACAGATACGCAGTATTTT. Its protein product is CASMSTDTQYF.

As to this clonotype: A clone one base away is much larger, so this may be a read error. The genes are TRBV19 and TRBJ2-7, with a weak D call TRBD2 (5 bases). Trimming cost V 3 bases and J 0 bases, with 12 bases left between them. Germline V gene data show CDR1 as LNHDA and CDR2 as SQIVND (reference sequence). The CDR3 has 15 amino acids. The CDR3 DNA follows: TGTGCCAGTAGTATCGGGCCAGGACTCTCCTACGAGCAGTACTTC. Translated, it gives CASSIGPGLSYEQYF.

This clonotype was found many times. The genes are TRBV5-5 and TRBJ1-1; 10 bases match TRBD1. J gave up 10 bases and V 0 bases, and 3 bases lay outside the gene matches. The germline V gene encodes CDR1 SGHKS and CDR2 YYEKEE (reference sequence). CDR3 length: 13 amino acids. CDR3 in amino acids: CASSLGQGAAAFF. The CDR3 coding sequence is TGTGCCAGCAGCTTGGGACAGGGGGCTGCAGCTTTCTTT. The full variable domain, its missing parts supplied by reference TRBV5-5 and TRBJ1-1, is DAGVTQSPTHLIKTRGQQVTLRCSPISGHKSVSWYQQVLGQGPQFIFQYYEKEERGRGNFPDRFSARQFPNYSSELNVNALLLGDSALYLCASSLGQGAAAFFGQGTRLTVV.